This TCR beta chain derives from a study of blood T cell repertoires in COVID-19. Whole-study context: Donors in the United States, Italy and Spain gave samples during acute or convalescent COVID-19. The cDNA or gDNA used as material had been derived from T cells, B-cell-depleted T cells, or PBMCs.

There are 13 residues in the CDR3. Germline CDR1 MDHEN, CDR2 SYDVKM. V was trimmed by 6 bases and J by 4 bases, leaving 12 bases between them. In the authors' workflow: Researchers report that nucleated cell counts were estimated from reference gene primer amplification. Assay used: immunoSEQ multiplex PCR; TCRdb lists only in-frame clones, some missing. V, J and clone size are those of that table, while D and trimming were read from the DNA. The data hold a few hundred thousand clones, with about 89% observed a single time. The origin of this receptor is a woman aged 45-60 years who had recovered from COVID-19. The source material was peripheral blood. V and J are TRBV28 and TRBJ1-2; TRBD1 might be the D (5 bases). The CDR3 sequence is CASSLTETYGYTF. The CDR3 DNA reads TGTGCCAGCAGCCTGACAGAAACCTATGGCTACACCTTC.